This T cell receptor (beta chain) was observed in a study of identical twins. Study-wide results and limits: The authors drew conclusions from cross-sectional statistical analysis rather than following the same donors. Out-of-frame beta sequences exhibited a weaker degree of excess twin sharing.

From the 5' RACE reads, TCRdb called clonotypes with MiXCR, one entry per CDR3 protein. The sample lists approximately 230,000 distinct CDR3 sequences; more than 12% were seen once. The CDR3 covers 12 residues. CDR1 is DFQATT and CDR2 is SNEGSKA in the germline V gene (reference sequence). V lost 4 bases, J lost 7 bases, and 6 bases stayed unmatched. This clonotype has just a few counts. The antigen is unknown. The source of this sequence is a woman aged 18-29 years in good health. The chain joins TRBV20-1 to TRBJ1-2; 7 nucleotides line up with TRBD1. Sequencing was done on a sample of memory (CD45RO+) T cells sorted from blood. As DNA, the CDR3 is TGCAGTGCTATTGCCAAGGGGGCTGGCTACACCTTC. Protein product: CSAIAKGAGYTF.